The clone carrying this TCR beta chain was detected ten times or more. The time point is: newly diagnosed GD, antithyroid drugs for less than 3 months. PBMCs provided the RNA from which the TCR library was made. The data stem from a study of regulatory T cells in long-lasting Graves disease. To make TCR beta libraries, researchers used iRepertoire HTBI primers and Arm-PCR of CDR3 regions. TCRdb redid the calling of the multiplex PCR reads with MiXCR, one entry per CDR3 protein. The sample records approximately 350,000 distinct CDR3 sequences, around 17% being singletons. Per germline, CDR1 SGHAT and CDR2 FQNNGV. The CDR3 loop spans 17 amino acids. V lost 0 bases to trimming and J lost 0 bases, with 13 bases between them. These data were likewise used in another study, on T cells in Graves' hyperthyroidism and ophthalmopathy. That report adds: In validation, the model predicted ophthalmopathy. These predictions came a median roughly 7.1 months before onset.

The input for sequencing was peripheral blood mononuclear cells (PBMCs), taken at new diagnosis, from a patient treated with antithyroid drugs. The receptor comes from a man aged 40-55 years with Graves disease. This rearrangement joins TRBV11-2 to TRBJ2-3, with D possibly TRBD2 on 6 matching bases. This chain's CDR3 is CASSLDGSGFSTDTQYF. Written as DNA, the CDR3 is TGTGCCAGCAGCTTAGATGGGAGCGGGTTTAGCACAGATACGCAGTATTTT.